This T cell receptor (beta chain) was recorded in a study of T cells after yellow fever vaccination. Study details: Fractions containing few cells were prepared with SMART-Seq v4 Ultra Low Input.

In TCRdb, the 5' RACE reads were re-called with MiXCR into one record per CDR3 protein. The data hold a few hundred thousand distinct CDR3 sequences, with approximately 13% observed a single time. Many counts were recorded for this clonotype. Germline lookup yields CDR1 LGHDT and CDR2 YNNKEL (reference sequence). This CDR3 has 15 residues. With 1 base removed from V and 7 bases from J, the gap between germline ends came to 16 bases. This specimen consisted of CD4+ T cells sorted from PBMCs, obtained 15 days after the yellow fever booster vaccination. V usage is TRBV3-1 and J usage is TRBJ1-2; no reliable D call. The sequence derives from a man younger than 35 who received the YFV17D yellow fever vaccine. CDR3 sequence: CASSQGPDGGSGYTF. The CDR3 nucleotides are TGTGCCAGCAGCCAAGGCCCTGACGGAGGGTCTGGCTACACCTTC.